By share, the clone carrying this T cell receptor beta chain ranks as medium-sized (0.01 to 0.1%). Its antigen is currently unknown. The sample is drawn from a study of T cells in localized non-small cell lung cancer. Profiled with immunoSEQ multiplex PCR; TCRdb holds only in-frame clones, not every one. The sample consists of 950 or so clones, around 27% of them appearing once. The study, taken as a whole, reports: In uninvolved adjacent lung, T cell clonality reached its highest value, exceeding tumor.

The germline CDR1 and CDR2 sequences are SGDLS and YYNGEE. The CDR3 consists of 15 residues. V shed 3 bases, J shed 3 bases, and the junction held 3 bases outside the gene matches. The sample in question was normal lung tissue next to the tumor, obtained before any cancer treatment. The source is a female donor older than 55 with stage I lung adenocarcinoma. The chain links TRBV9 to TRBJ2-5, with 12 nucleotides matching TRBD2. The CDR3 coding sequence is TGTGCCAGCAGCGACCGACTAGCGGGGGAAGAGACCCAGTACTTC. Translation: CASSDRLAGEETQYF.